This T cell receptor (beta chain) came from a study of blood T cell repertoires in COVID-19 (dated by TCRdb to about 2020). In the study overall: Samples covering the acute and convalescent phases of COVID-19 were provided by collaborators in the United States, Italy and Spain. The material from the prospective study consisted of cDNA or gDNA derived from T cells, B-cell-depleted T cells, or PBMCs. Deeply sampled blood TCRbeta repertoires from subjects exposed to, actively infected with, or recovered from COVID-19 were included in the dataset. A freely available public database, intended as a resource for researchers studying the immune response to SARS-CoV-2, is where the repertoires were released. The samples were drawn from the first 160 participants of the ongoing ImmuneRACE study and from 1,200 or so subjects provided by 6 global collaborators. A de-identified subject ID, COVID-19 status, age in years and sex were almost always included in the sample metadata. Where HLA class I and class II types were available, the types were taken from metadata supplied by the sample provider, not from assay-based typing. Here is what the overall study found, with its caveats: The amount of clinical and demographic metadata varied by source and participant and was provided uncurated.

The immunoSEQ Assay, a bias-controlled multiplex PCR, was used to amplify TCRbeta CDR3 regions from genomic DNA. In the original analysis: The number of nucleated cells in each sample was estimated by amplification of reference gene primers within the assay. To quantify the absolute abundance of each unique TCRbeta CDR3 rearrangement, sequence reads were collapsed and filtered. Productive Simpson clonality was computed per sample as the square root of Simpson's diversity index over productive rearrangements. TCRdb provides this immuneACCESS table in a form limited to in-frame rearrangements. Some clones are lacking; in checked studies, under half of them reflect an unresolved V gene, and why the rest are absent is not known. Clone size and the V and J calls come from that table; the DNA yielded D and trimming. Recorded for this sample are 150,000 to 200,000 clones; approximately 84% of them occurred a single time. The ten largest account for approximately 15% of the sample.

On this clone: Its antigen is still unknown. Base quality data are lacking; no much larger clone is found one base away.

Each collaborating institution followed its own protocols to collect whole blood in K2EDTA tubes. Collaborator samples were shipped for TCRbeta analysis as frozen whole blood, isolated PBMCs, or DNA extracted from either sample type. The specimen sequenced was peripheral blood. This receptor was identified in a woman of 80 years or more with acute or convalescent COVID-19.

The base sequence is TGTGCCAGCTCACCGAGACAGGGGGGCACCTATAATTCACCCCTCCACTTT. Translated, it gives CASSPRQGGTYNSPLHF. The chain is encoded by TRBV18 joined to TRBJ1-6, with 9 bases matching TRBD1. V trim: 3 bases; J trim: 2 bases; unmatched bases: 5. CDR1 KGHSH and CDR2 LQKENI were looked up in the germline V gene. From the cysteine through the phenylalanine, the CDR3 covers 17 amino acids. Only the CDR3 region is kept as DNA, spanning 51 bases read in frame from base 1.